This T cell receptor beta chain was captured by sequencing in a study of blood T cell repertoires in COVID-19. Overall study: PBMCs, B-cell-depleted T cells, or T cells provided the cDNA or gDNA that made up the material.

Participant-given clinical history determined each cohort assignment. Donors in Cohort 3 who had recovered were those with two negative PCRs, healthcare professional clearance, or resolution of their symptoms. Clones were read by immunoSEQ multiplex PCR, and TCRdb kept only the in-frame ones, dropping some. The data contain fewer than 250,000 clones, roughly 90% of them singletons. The CDR3 spans 15 residues. Germline CDR1 is MNHEY and CDR2 is SVGAGI. V lost 8 bases to trimming and J lost 0 bases; unmatched junction nucleotides: 9. This clone appeared a single time. V is TRBV6-5 and J is TRBJ1-2; TRBD1 agrees at 7 bases. This sequence originates from a woman between 18 and 29 years old who had recovered from COVID-19. The sequenced material came from PBMCs or T cells enriched from blood (not recorded which). The CDR3, as DNA: TGTGCCAGCTCGGGGGGGGACAGAGCTAACTATGGCTACACCTTC. Translating gives CASSGGDRANYGYTF.